Below are 27 T cell receptor beta chains sequenced from a single sample in a study of blood T cell repertoires in COVID-19. Sequencing used immunoSEQ multiplex PCR; TCRdb keeps in-frame clones, though not all of them. This table holds about 94,000 clones, 75% to 85% found once. Sequencing was performed on peripheral blood. The receptors derive from an elderly woman with acute or convalescent COVID-19.

The CDR3 DNA follows: TGTGCCAGCAGCAAAAGTGGGACTAGCGGGGTCTACAATGAGCAGTTCTTC. Translated: CASSKSGTSGVYNEQFF. The chain uses TRBV7-8 and TRBJ2-1, with 13 bases fitting TRBD2. Trimming at V came to 5 bases and at J to 3 bases, leaving 7 bases not matched to a gene. This CDR3 has 17 amino acids. Germline V CDR1 and CDR2: SGHVS, FQNEAQ.

The chain links TRBV27 to TRBJ1-6; D ambiguous. From germline, CDR1 is MNHEY and CDR2 SMNVEV (reference sequence). The CDR3 length is 8 residues. V lost 7 bases, J lost 15 bases, and 4 bases lay in between. The CDR3 region has the DNA TGTGCCAGCACCCACCTCCACTTT. Translating gives CASTHLHF.

The J gene is TRBJ2-7, the V gene TRBV2; 11 positions agree with TRBD2. After removal of 6 bases from V and 4 bases from J, the junction contained 5 bases not matched to a gene. The length of the CDR3 is 14 residues. Looked up from germline, CDR1 is SNHLY and CDR2 is FYNNEI. This CDR3 is CASSALAGVYEQYF. The CDR3 DNA reads TGTGCCAGCAGCGCACTAGCGGGGGTGTACGAGCAGTACTTC.

The chain employs TRBV7-2 and TRBJ2-4; D not certain. Germline loops: CDR1 SGHTA, CDR2 FQGNSA. The CDR3 contains 14 residues. V was clipped by 5 bases and J by 0 bases, with 8 bases between them. Here the CDR3 DNA reads TGTGCCAGCAGCGTTCGAGGAGCCAAAAACATTCAGTACTTC. Translated: CASSVRGAKNIQYF. The full variable domain, its missing parts supplied by reference TRBV7-2 and TRBJ2-4, is GAGVSQSPSNKVTEKGKDVELRCDPISGHTALYWYRQSLGQGLEFLIYFQGNSAPDKSGLPSDRFSAERTGGSVSTLTIQRTQQEDSAVYLCASSVRGAKNIQYFGAGTRLSVL.

The chain employs TRBV2 and TRBJ2-7; the D gene is possibly TRBD2 (6 bases). Per the germline V gene, CDR1 is SNHLY and CDR2 is FYNNEI. Trimming pared 2 bases from V and 5 bases from J, leaving 7 bases between. This CDR3 comprises 12 residues. This CDR3 reads CASSESGDEQYF. The CDR3 DNA is TGTGCCAGCAGTGAATCGGGGGACGAGCAGTACTTC.

The chain joins TRBV18 to TRBJ2-2, with a weak D call TRBD2 (6 bases). Germline V gene sequence: CDR1 KGHSH, CDR2 LQKENI. V was cut by 3 bases and J by 2 bases, with 10 bases left in between. The CDR3 covers 15 residues. The CDR3 region has the DNA TGTGCCAGCTCACCCCGGGCGGGAAACACCGGGGAGCTGTTTTTT. Residues: CASSPRAGNTGELFF. Based on the CDR3 plus reference TRBV18 and TRBJ2-2, the full variable domain is NAGVMQNPRHLVRRRGQEARLRCSPMKGHSHVYWYRQLPEEGLKFMVYLQKENIIDESGMPKERFSAEFPKEGPSILRIQQVVRGDSAAYFCASSPRAGNTGELFFGEGSRLTVL.

This clone has just a few counts. The chain joins TRBV7-9 to TRBJ2-1, with D possibly being TRBD2 (7 bases). The germline CDR1 and CDR2 sequences are SEHNR and FQNEAQ (reference sequence). This CDR3 is 14 amino acids long. Trimming stripped 5 bases from V and 5 bases from J, with 13 bases between. The CDR3 sequence is CASSRGGADNEQFF. The CDR3 DNA reads TGTGCCAGCAGCCGAGGGGGGGCAGACAATGAGCAGTTCTTC.

A few counts support this clone. The V and J genes are TRBV3-1 (or the pseudogene TRBV3-2) and TRBJ2-5; 9 bases map to TRBD2. V dropped 0 bases and J dropped 5; count of bases not matched to a gene: 4. Germline loops: CDR1 LGHDT, CDR2 YNNKEL (reference sequence). There are 15 residues in the CDR3. For the CDR3, the DNA is TGTGCCAGCAGCCAAGATTTAGCGGGAGAGGAGACCCAGTACTTC. It translates to CASSQDLAGEETQYF.

V gene TRBV2 combines with J gene TRBJ1-1; possible D gene TRBD1, 5 bases. Germline CDR1 and CDR2: SNHLY and FYNNEI. The CDR3 has 14 amino acids. Trimming removed 5 bases from V and 8 bases from J, with 18 bases in between. The CDR3: CASSFTGVALEAFF. CDR3 nucleotide sequence: TGTGCCAGCAGTTTTACAGGTGTAGCACTCGAAGCTTTCTTT.

The chain joins TRBV18 to TRBJ2-1, with 8 bases lining up with TRBD1. The junction had 12 bases not matched to a gene; V was cut back by 3 bases and J by 8 bases. This CDR3 is built from 16 residues. Germline CDR1 KGHSH, CDR2 LQKENI. CDR3 protein: CASSPTGTGGQDEQFF. The CDR3, as DNA: TGTGCCAGCTCACCGACCGGGACCGGGGGACAGGATGAGCAGTTCTTC.

V and J are TRBV12-3 or TRBV12-4 and TRBJ1-2; unclear D gene. The germline V and J ends were trimmed by 5 bases and 2 bases, with 9 bases remaining between them. The CDR3 length is 13 residues. The CDR3 sequence is CASSLPQNYGYTF. Here the CDR3 DNA reads TGTGCCAGCAGTCTCCCGCAGAACTATGGCTACACCTTC.

The rearrangement links TRBV4-1 to TRBJ2-5; D perhaps matches TRBD1 (5 bases). The V gene lost 1 base and the J gene lost 5 bases, with 14 bases spanning the gap. The CDR3 has 15 amino acids. CDR1 and CDR2 from the germline V gene are MGHRA and YSYEKL. The CDR3 is CASSQVDTTGETQYF. The DNA of the CDR3 is TGCGCCAGCAGCCAAGTGGACACCACCGGGGAGACCCAGTACTTC.

The chain links TRBV14 to TRBJ1-2, with D possibly TRBD1 on 5 matching bases. The CDR3 extends over 13 amino acids. Germline V lookup: CDR1 SGHDN, CDR2 FVKESK. V was shortened by 2 bases and J by 3 bases, with 7 bases between the two germline ends. CDR3 amino acids: CASSQQGYYGYTF. CDR3 sequence (DNA): TGTGCCAGCAGCCAACAGGGCTACTATGGCTACACCTTC.

The chain is built from TRBV5-6 and TRBJ2-2; D possibly corresponds to TRBD1 (6 bases). Germline V CDR1 and CDR2: SGHDT, YYEEEE. This CDR3 spans 15 amino acids. Trimming stripped 3 bases from V and 5 bases from J, with 14 bases between. The CDR3 loop reads CASSSQGRITGELFF. The CDR3 DNA reads TGTGCCAGCAGCTCACAGGGTAGAATTACCGGGGAGCTGTTTTTT. The full variable domain, its missing parts supplied by reference TRBV5-6 and TRBJ2-2, is DAGVTQSPTHLIKTRGQQVTLRCSPKSGHDTVSWYQQALGQGPQFIFQYYEEEERQRGNFPDRFSGHQFPNYSSELNVNALLLGDSALYLCASSSQGRITGELFFGEGSRLTVL.

The CDR3: CSASLPSGDYGYTF. CDR3 nucleotides: TGCAGTGCTAGTCTCCCCTCCGGAGACTATGGCTACACCTTC. The genes are TRBV20-1 and TRBJ1-2; no clear D. In germline, CDR1 is DFQATT, CDR2 SNEGSKA (reference sequence). This CDR3 is built from 14 residues. V was clipped by 3 bases and J by 3 bases, with 14 bases between them.

The chain links TRBV6-6 to TRBJ2-3; 8 positions match TRBD2. Germline V gives CDR1 MNHNY, CDR2 SVGAGI (reference sequence). The junction had 15 bases not matched to a gene; V was cut back by 5 bases and J by 5 bases. The CDR3 has 17 amino acids. The DNA for the CDR3 is TGTGCCAGCAGTCTCGACATCCCGGGGGGGACCGTAGATACGCAGTATTTT. Translated, it gives CASSLDIPGGTVDTQYF.

V gene TRBV11-2 combines with J gene TRBJ1-1; D remains ambiguous. The CDR3 is made up of 16 amino acids. The germline gives CDR1 SGHAT, CDR2 FQNNGV. V gave up 5 bases and J gave up 0 bases, with 16 bases separating them. CDR3 residues: CASSPLQQTMNTEAFF. The CDR3, as DNA: TGTGCCAGCAGCCCGTTACAGCAAACCATGAACACTGAAGCTTTCTTT.

CDR3 residues: CASSPGGSGVSGANVLTF. DNA of the CDR3: TGCGCCAGCAGCCCGGGGGGTAGCGGAGTCTCTGGGGCCAACGTCCTGACTTTC. The chain uses TRBV5-1 and TRBJ2-6; 7 nucleotides match TRBD2. CDR1 and CDR2 from the germline V gene are SGHRS and YFSETQ. The CDR3 is 18 amino acids. The V and J ends lost 4 bases and 0 bases, in that order; junction bases with no gene match: 10.

This clone was seen just once. This rearrangement joins TRBV10-2 to TRBJ2-5; 9 bases line up with TRBD2. Germline V gene lookup returns CDR1 WSHSY and CDR2 SAAADI. The CDR3 covers 14 residues. V trimming: 8 bases; J trimming: 2 bases; junction bases outside the gene matches: 6. Written as DNA, the CDR3 is TGCGCCAGCTTCGGTAGCGGGGGACAAGAGACCCAGTACTTC. Amino acid sequence: CASFGSGGQETQYF.

This clone was detected a few times. The V and J genes are TRBV10-3 and TRBJ2-7; perhaps TRBD1 as D (5 bases). This CDR3 region has 14 residues. CDR1 and CDR2 from the germline V gene are ENHRY and SYGVKD. Trimming stripped 3 bases from V and 2 bases from J, with 11 bases between. The CDR3 spells CAISDPRDPYEQYF. CDR3 in DNA: TGTGCCATCAGTGACCCCAGGGATCCCTACGAGCAGTACTTC.

Here the CDR3 DNA reads TGTGCCAGCAGCTGGGCCAAGGAGACCCAGTACTTC. Amino acid sequence: CASSWAKETQYF. The genes are TRBV12-3 or TRBV12-4 and TRBJ2-5; no reliable D call. Trimming cost V 6 bases and J 5 bases, with 10 bases left between them. CDR3 size: 12 residues.

The rearrangement joins TRBV13 to TRBJ2-3, with 12 bases fitting TRBD2. This CDR3 has 16 residues. Germline CDR1 PRHDT, CDR2 FYEKMQ (reference sequence). Germline trimming cut 2 bases from V and 6 bases from J; bases unmatched to any gene: 6. In nucleotides, the CDR3 is TGTGCCAGCAGCTTACGTCCGGGACTAGCGGGCGATACGCAGTATTTT. Encoded protein: CASSLRPGLAGDTQYF.

The chain links TRBV3-1 (or the pseudogene TRBV3-2) to TRBJ1-2; D perhaps matches TRBD1 (6 bases). The CDR3 loop spans 14 amino acids. The germline V gene has CDR1 LGHDT and CDR2 YNNKEL (reference sequence). V lost 3 bases to trimming and J lost 8 bases, with 16 bases between them. DNA for the CDR3: TGTGCCAGCAGCCATCAGACAGGCTCAGGGGGCTACACCTTC. The encoded protein is CASSHQTGSGGYTF.

The chain combines TRBV5-1 with TRBJ2-1; 9 bases are a match to TRBD1. The length of the CDR3 is 16 residues. Per germline, CDR1 SGHRS and CDR2 YFSETQ. After removal of 2 bases from V and 2 bases from J, the junction contained 5 bases not matched to a gene. CDR3 bases: TGCGCCAGCAGCTTTCTCCGGGACAGGGCCTACAATGAGCAGTTCTTC. Translating gives CASSFLRDRAYNEQFF. Full variable domain (missing parts from reference TRBV5-1 and TRBJ2-1): KAGVTQTPRYLIKTRGQQVTLSCSPISGHRSVSWYQQTPGQGLQFLFEYFSETQRNKGNFPGRFSGRQFSNSRSEMNVSTLELGDSALYLCASSFLRDRAYNEQFFGPGTRLTVL.

This chain uses TRBV10-1 with TRBJ2-3; D is undetermined. CDR1 WNHNN and CDR2 SYGVQD come from the germline V gene (reference sequence). The CDR3 loop spans 13 amino acids. V was shortened by 4 bases and J by 3 bases, with 8 bases between the two germline ends. CDR3 sequence: CASSALRTDTQYF. The CDR3 DNA reads as TGCGCCAGCAGTGCTCTGCGTACAGATACGCAGTATTTT.

The chain joins TRBV2 to TRBJ1-1; D possibly corresponds to TRBD1 (5 bases). Trimming shortened V by 8 bases and J by 1 base, and 23 bases separated the two germline ends. CDR3 length: 17 amino acids. Germline CDR1 reads SNHLY; CDR2 reads FYNNEI. The CDR3 DNA follows: TGTGCCAGCGCCAGGGAACTTTTCTGGGTATCGAACACTGAAGCTTTCTTT. The encoded protein is CASARELFWVSNTEAFF.

The V gene is TRBV18, the J gene TRBJ1-2, with 7 bases fitting TRBD1. J lost 2 bases, V lost 3 bases, and 6 bases had no gene match. The germline V gene encodes CDR1 KGHSH and CDR2 LQKENI. CDR3 size: 15 residues. The CDR3 coding sequence is TGTGCCAGCTCACCCGGCAGGGGGGTCAACTATGGCTACACCTTC. It specifies CASSPGRGVNYGYTF.